This TCR beta chain was identified in a study of control samples from healthy donors and cancer patients. Assay: immunoSEQ multiplex PCR; the TCRdb copy retains only in-frame clones and omits some. Here the sample spans 170,000 or so clones, about 94% being singletons. This clone was seen once. The germline V gene has CDR1 LNHDA and CDR2 SQIVND (reference sequence). CDR3 length equals 12 residues. Trimming removed 4 bases at V and 3 bases at J, with 4 bases between. The clonotype was recovered from a woman aged 40 to 49 in good health. Sequenced input: blood. This chain connects TRBV19 to TRBJ2-1; unclear D gene. CDR3 loop: CASSTYYNEQFF. In DNA form, the CDR3 reads TGTGCCAGTAGTACCTACTACAATGAGCAGTTCTTC.